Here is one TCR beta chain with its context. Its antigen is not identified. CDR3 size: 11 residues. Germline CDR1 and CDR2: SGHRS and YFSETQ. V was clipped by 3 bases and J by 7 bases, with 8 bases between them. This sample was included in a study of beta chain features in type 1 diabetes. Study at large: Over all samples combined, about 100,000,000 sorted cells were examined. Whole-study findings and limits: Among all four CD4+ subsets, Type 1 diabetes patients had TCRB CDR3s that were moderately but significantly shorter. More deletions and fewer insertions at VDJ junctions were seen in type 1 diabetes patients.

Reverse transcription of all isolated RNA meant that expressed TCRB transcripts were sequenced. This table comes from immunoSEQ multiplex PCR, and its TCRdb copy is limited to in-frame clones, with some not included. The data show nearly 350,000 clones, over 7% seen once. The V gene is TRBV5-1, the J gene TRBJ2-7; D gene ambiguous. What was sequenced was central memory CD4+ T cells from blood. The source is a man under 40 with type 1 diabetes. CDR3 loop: CASSYLGEQYF. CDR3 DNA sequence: TGCGCCAGCAGCTATTTGGGAGAGCAGTACTTC.